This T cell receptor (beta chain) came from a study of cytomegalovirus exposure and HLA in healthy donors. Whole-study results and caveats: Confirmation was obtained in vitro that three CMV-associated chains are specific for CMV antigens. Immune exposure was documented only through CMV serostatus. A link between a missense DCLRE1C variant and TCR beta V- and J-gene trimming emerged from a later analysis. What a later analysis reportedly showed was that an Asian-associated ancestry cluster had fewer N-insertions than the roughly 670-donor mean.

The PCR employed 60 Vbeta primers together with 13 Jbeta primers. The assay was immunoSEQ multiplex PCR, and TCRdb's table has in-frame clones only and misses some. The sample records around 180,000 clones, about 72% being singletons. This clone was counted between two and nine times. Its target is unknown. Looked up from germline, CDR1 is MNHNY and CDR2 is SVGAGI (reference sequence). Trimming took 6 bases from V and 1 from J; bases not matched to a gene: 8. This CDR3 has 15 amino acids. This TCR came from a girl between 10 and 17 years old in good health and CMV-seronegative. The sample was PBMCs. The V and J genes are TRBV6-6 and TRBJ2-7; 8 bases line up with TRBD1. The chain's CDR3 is CASSSGQGASYEQYF. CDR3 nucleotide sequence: TGTGCCAGCAGCAGCGGACAGGGAGCTTCCTACGAGCAGTACTTC.